This entry describes one TCR beta chain. As yet, its antigen is unknown. This sample stems from a study of monozygotic twins with inflammatory bowel disease. Total RNA isolation used whole blood (no T cell sorting was performed). Overall study findings and caveats: Similarity of repertoires did not differ between concordant and discordant twins, possibly from limited power. Compared with healthy twins, IBD patients shared fewer clonotypes with others, especially with disease activity. Diversity of TCRbeta measured by inverse Simpson was lower in IBD patients than in healthy co-twins.

TCRdb reworked the 5' RACE reads into one entry per CDR3 protein, no DNA. The sample is made up of fewer than 550,000 distinct CDR3 sequences, and the top ten hold 2% to 2.5% of it. This CDR3 comprises 16 residues. Germline CDR1 and CDR2: SGDLS and YYNGEE. Sequences were obtained from blood. The chain uses TRBV9 and TRBJ2-7; the D call from TCRdb, TRBD1, cannot be confirmed without DNA. This TCR came from a human donor with ulcerative colitis or Crohn's disease, or a healthy co-twin of an affected twin (not recorded which). CDR3 sequence reads: CASSLEPGQGPYEQYF.